The source of this T cell receptor (beta chain) is a study of identical twins (dated by TCRdb to between 2015 and 2016). As for the study more broadly: To test whether fetal clonotypes persist, the study used deep sequencing on TCR alpha and beta repertoires from monozygotic twins, unrelated adults of various ages, and cord blood. Replicate twin experiments were performed at different times using different library preparation protocols to rule out contamination.

The method behind the library was 5' RACE. TCRdb lists the instrument as Illumina HiSeq 2000. Template switching introduced a universal primer binding site; the final cDNA contained a unique molecular identifier, enabling accurate counting of TCR cDNA molecules. Specific primers in the conserved constant-segment region were used to synthesize first-strand cDNA for the TCR alpha and beta chains. Each cDNA library was double barcoded, with a SMART-Mk sample barcode plus Illumina barcodes, to control for contamination. TruSeq adapter sequences, together with Illumina sample barcodes, were added in two successive PCR steps. TCR alpha and beta cDNA libraries were sequenced on the Illumina HiSeq platform with custom primers. As for the authors' bioinformatics: MiGEC processed the raw reads to extract unique molecular identifiers, while MiXCR was used to determine the CDR3 positions. For each individual, recombination models were inferred using an EM algorithm with the repgenHMM and IGoR tools. Shared clonotype analysis was performed with the tcR package in R, normalizing sharing by the product of cloneset sizes. Out-of-frame nonproductive sequences were analyzed to study raw recombination free of thymic and clonal selection effects. Starting from the raw public reads, TCRdb applied fastp trimming at Q25, assembled clones with MiXCR and retained in-frame beta chains. Rows merge per CDR3 protein into single entries with the most common DNA and genes. For this entry, the V and J calls and clone size follow TCRdb and not the study's own pipeline. Here the sample has approximately 300,000 distinct CDR3 sequences; roughly 9.7% occur a single time. 6% to 8.5% of the sample lies in the top ten.

Study-level results and caveats: In beta out-of-frame sequences, excess twin sharing was weaker, because having fewer shared sequences lowered the signal-to-noise ratio. Fewer insertions were carried by abundant cord blood beta clonotypes; a weaker similar trend was observed in young adult naive repertoires, while no such trend was observed in memory repertoires. Because the same donors could not be followed over many years, the conclusions relied on cross-sectional statistical analysis. Invariant T cells such as MAIT and iNKT could partly confound zero-insertion analyses, although diverse VJ usage argued against such confounding for most clonotypes. Compared with coincidental sharing between unrelated individuals, out-of-frame TCR alpha sequences shared between twins showed an excess of sequences with low generation probability. Recombination models systematically underestimated out-of-frame TCR alpha sharing in monozygotic twins but agreed with sharing between unrelated individuals.

V and J are truncated by 8 bases and 0 bases respectively, leaving an intervening sequence of 11 bases. Looking up the germline V gene (reference sequence) yields CDR1 SEHNR and CDR2 FQNEAQ. Counted from cysteine to phenylalanine, this CDR3 has 13 amino acids. CDR3 DNA is the only sequence kept; it has 39 bases, read in frame from the first base. In this sample, this clonotype turned up a few times. The antigen this receptor binds is unknown. It has no much larger one-base neighbor in the sample; base qualities were not kept. Every donor in the study was a healthy Caucasian. Three pairs of female monozygotic twins, all aged roughly 18 to 29 years, were included in the twin cohort. CD4+ and CD8+ T cell populations were isolated with positive isolation kits from Invitrogen. The same specimen was also included in a second study, on yellow fever vaccine responses in identical twins. As the second publication notes: The T cell response to vaccination in identical twins was reported by the authors to appear partly convergent and partly personalized. In the study, vaccine-responding T cell clones were precisely tracked in identical twins.

The chain is made from TRBV7-9 and TRBJ2-7; the best D guess is TRBD1, with 5 bases matching. This receptor was taken from a young woman in good health. Sequencing was done on a sample of CD8+ T cells sorted from blood. The CDR3: CASGTDNSYEQYF. The DNA is as follows: TGTGCCAGCGGAACGGACAACTCCTACGAGCAGTACTTC.